The T cell receptor beta chain under discussion was sequenced for a study of T cells in Graves' hyperthyroidism and ophthalmopathy. Study-level results: Peripheral blood also featured most of the thyroid clonotypes expanded above 0.001. Before onset, ophthalmopathy was predicted by the model a median approximately 6.5 months earlier. A 13 V-J model separated ophthalmopathy from stable hyperthyroidism.

As regards this clonotype: Its cognate antigen is unknown.

Germline loops: CDR1 MGHDK, CDR2 SYGVNS. V lost 0 bases and J 1 base, leaving 6 bases between the germline ends. This CDR3 has 14 residues. Together with thyroid ultrasound, orbital computed tomography, serum thyroxine and TRAb, clinical symptoms were used for diagnoses. It was RNA transcripts that yielded the amplified TCR beta CDR3 regions. In the first-round RT-PCR of the TCR CDR3, the HTBI primer set was used. TCRdb reprocessed the multiplex PCR reads with MiXCR, giving one entry per CDR3 protein. The sample includes roughly 500,000 distinct CDR3 sequences, approximately 49% of them seen just once.

The sequence was obtained from an adult woman with Graves' disease, either hyperthyroidism or ophthalmopathy (not recorded which). V and J are TRBV25-1 and TRBJ2-5, with D unclear. What was sequenced was peripheral blood or thyroid tissue (not recorded which). CDR3: CASSEYGSQETQYF. CDR3 coding DNA: TGTGCCAGCAGTGAATATGGCAGCCAAGAGACCCAGTACTTC.